The entry below describes one TCR beta chain. Its antigen is currently unknown. This sample is drawn from a study of STAT5B mutations in CD4+ large granular lymphocyte leukemia. The wider study: Among healthy controls, a particular HLA allele went with more CDR3 'QG' motifs.

The survey-level immunoSEQ assay was used. Sequenced by immunoSEQ multiplex PCR; TCRdb stores in-frame clones only, minus some. The data contain about 38,000 clones, approximately 85% of them singletons. Study conclusions and caveats: Without HLA matching, higher CD4+ than CD8+ T-LGLL clonality could reflect small sample size. No patients shared main leukemic clonotypes, though roughly 25% appeared at low frequency elsewhere.

CDR3 length: 12 amino acids. The germline CDR1 and CDR2 sequences are SEHNR and FQNEAQ (reference sequence). Trimming took off 5 bases at V and 14 bases at J, with 16 bases between the two ends. J is TRBJ2-1 and V is TRBV7-9; TRBD2 might be the D (5 bases). Sequencing used CD4+ T cells from blood buffy coats. This clonotype was sampled from a human donor in good health. In DNA form, the CDR3 reads TGTGCCAGCAGCCTACCACGGGGTCTCGAGTTCTTC. It translates to CASSLPRGLEFF.